This passage covers 7 T cell receptor beta chains from one sample sequenced in a study of T cell responses to AZD1222 COVID-19 vaccine. Clones were read by immunoSEQ multiplex PCR, and TCRdb kept only the in-frame ones, dropping some. This table has 100,000 to 150,000 clones, 90% to 95% appearing once. The starting material was peripheral blood, obtained 28 days after the second AZD1222 dose. Every receptor here comes from an adult who received the AZD1222 COVID-19 vaccine.

The J gene is TRBJ2-2, the V gene TRBV9; TRBD2 is a possible D gene (5 bases). V was pared by 0 bases and J by 1 base, with 10 bases between. CDR3 length: 16 amino acids. Germline loops: CDR1 SGDLS, CDR2 YYNGEE. The CDR3 nucleotides read TGTGCCAGCAGCGTAGTTAGCGATCGGAACACCGGGGAGCTGTTTTTT. Its translation is CASSVVSDRNTGELFF.

In its sample, this clone was seen once. V gene TRBV14 combines with J gene TRBJ1-6, with D unclear. Germline CDR1 is SGHDN and CDR2 is FVKESK. Trimming cost V 5 bases and J 9 bases, with 20 bases left between them. The CDR3 has 16 amino acids. CDR3 loop: CASSLIGPGKGSPLHF. DNA for the CDR3: TGTGCCAGCAGCTTGATCGGGCCAGGAAAAGGTTCACCCCTCCACTTT.

The genes are TRBV18 and TRBJ2-3; D is unresolved. The CDR3 sequence is 13 residues long. The ends were cut back, 4 bases at V and 0 bases at J, with 5 bases in the middle. The V gene's germline CDR1 is KGHSH and CDR2 LQKENI. The CDR3 region is CASSRSSTDTQYF. In DNA, the CDR3 is TGTGCCAGCTCACGGTCTAGCACAGATACGCAGTATTTT.

This rearrangement joins TRBV3-1 (or the pseudogene TRBV3-2) to TRBJ1-5; TRBD1 might be the D (5 bases). Deletions cut 8 bases from V and 4 bases from J, with 21 bases between. The CDR3 runs 16 residues. Germline V gives CDR1 LGHDT, CDR2 YNNKEL (reference sequence). CDR3 amino acids: CASGESRGLDNQPQHF. The DNA of the CDR3 is TGTGCCAGCGGGGAGAGTAGGGGACTTGATAATCAGCCCCAGCATTTT.

The J gene is TRBJ2-1, the V gene TRBV7-9, with TRBD2 matching 7 bases. The CDR3 has 16 amino acids. Germline V CDR1 and CDR2: SEHNR, FQNEAQ (reference sequence). Trimming cost V 5 bases and J 0 bases; bases outside gene matches: 7. The CDR3 DNA reads as TGTGCCAGCAGCGGACGAGCGGGGAGCTCCTACAATGAGCAGTTCTTC. It is translated as CASSGRAGSSYNEQFF. Full variable domain (remainder filled in from reference TRBV7-9 and TRBJ2-1): DTGVSQNPRHKITKRGQNVTFRCDPISEHNRLYWYRQTLGQGPEFLTYFQNEAQLEKSRLLSDRFSAERPKGSFSTLEIQRTEQGDSAMYLCASSGRAGSSYNEQFFGPGTRLTVL.

This chain connects TRBV30 to TRBJ1-5; D gene unclear. The CDR3 length is 16 residues. Germline V gene data show CDR1 as GTSNPN and CDR2 as SVGIG (reference sequence). The germline V and J ends were trimmed by 1 base and 3 bases, with 16 bases remaining between them. The chain's CDR3 is CAWSAEVPGINQPQHF. As DNA, the CDR3 is TGTGCCTGGAGTGCCGAGGTCCCGGGGATCAATCAGCCCCAGCATTTT.

Comment on this clone: A junction boundary mismatches the germline segment, possibly from a read error. The chain combines TRBV18 with TRBJ1-3; 9 nucleotides align to TRBD1. Germline CDR1 reads KGHSH; CDR2 reads LQKENI. The CDR3 runs 16 residues. The CDR3 bases are TGTGCCAGCTCGCCACAGGGGGCCTACTCTGGAAACACCATATATTTT. Protein product: CASSPQGAYSGNTIYF.